Shown below are 10 T cell receptor beta chains from a single sample sequenced in a study of blood T cell repertoires in COVID-19. Clones were read by immunoSEQ multiplex PCR, and TCRdb kept only the in-frame ones, dropping some. The sample includes fewer than 600,000 clones, approximately 92% seen only once; the top ten take approximately 0.9%. Sequences were obtained from peripheral blood. The receptors were gathered from a man aged 18 to 30 with COVID-19, enrolled during active disease.

J is TRBJ2-6 and V is TRBV7-9; D is perhaps TRBD1 (6 bases). With 5 bases removed from V and 2 bases from J, the gap between germline ends came to 10 bases. CDR3 size: 15 residues. Germline CDR1 and CDR2: SEHNR and FQNEAQ (reference sequence). CDR3 in amino acids: CASSPRDTGANVLTF. Written as DNA, the CDR3 is TGTGCCAGCAGCCCCCGGGACACTGGGGCCAACGTCCTGACTTTC.

The rearrangement links TRBV3-1 (or the pseudogene TRBV3-2) to TRBJ2-1; TRBD1 matches 8 bases. Germline lookup yields CDR1 LGHDT and CDR2 YNNKEL (reference sequence). V shed 5 bases and J 8 bases; nucleotides not matched to a gene: 5. This CDR3 has 13 residues. For the CDR3, the DNA is TGTGCCAGCAGCACAAACAGGGGGGATGAGCAGTTCTTC. This translates into CASSTNRGDEQFF.

The table lists this clone with a count of one. The gene calls are TRBV6-2 or TRBV6-3 and TRBJ1-2; no clear D gene. V dropped 4 bases and J dropped 0 bases, with 6 bases sitting between them. The CDR3 extends over 13 amino acids. CDR1 is MNHEY and CDR2 is SVGEGT in the germline V gene. DNA for the CDR3: TGTGCCAGCAGTTCTTTTTCTAACTATGGCTACACCTTC. Its protein product is CASSSFSNYGYTF.

The CDR3 sequence is CASSQGRDEQYF. For the CDR3, the DNA is TGCGCCAGCAGCCAAGGGAGGGACGAGCAGTACTTC. J is TRBJ2-7 and V is TRBV4-1; tentative D call: TRBD2 (6 bases). V shed 1 base and J shed 5 bases, with 6 bases lying between them. Germline V lookup: CDR1 MGHRA, CDR2 YSYEKL. The CDR3 covers 12 residues.

In the case of this clone: Other nucleotide sequences from this sample produce the same CDR3. The CDR3 loop reads CASRLTENTEAFF. CDR3 coding DNA: TGTGCCAGCAGATTAACAGAGAACACTGAAGCTTTCTTT. The rearrangement links TRBV6-5 to TRBJ1-1; D ambiguous. Germline lookup yields CDR1 MNHEY and CDR2 SVGAGI. With 6 bases removed from V and 1 base from J, the gap between germline ends came to 9 bases. The CDR3 totals 13 residues.

The chain has TRBV7-8 and TRBJ1-2; a weak D match, TRBD1 (6 bases). Germline V gives CDR1 SGHVS, CDR2 FQNEAQ. Trimming stripped 5 bases from V and 0 bases from J, with 19 bases between. This CDR3 spans 17 amino acids. The DNA of the CDR3 is TGTGCCAGCAGCCAGCCCAAAGGACGGGACACTAACTATGGCTACACCTTC. It codes for CASSQPKGRDTNYGYTF.

This clone was seen a few times. The chain carries TRBV19 and TRBJ2-1; no firm D call. Germline CDR1 and CDR2: LNHDA and SQIVND (reference sequence). V shed 3 bases and J shed 2 bases, with 11 bases lying between them. The CDR3 loop spans 15 amino acids. The CDR3 region is CASSMGHNPYNEQFF. CDR3 nucleotide sequence: TGTGCCAGTAGTATGGGCCACAATCCCTACAATGAGCAGTTCTTC.

This clone is a singleton in its sample. The rearrangement uses TRBV6-5 and TRBJ1-2; 9 bases map to TRBD1. The V gene's germline CDR1 is MNHEY and CDR2 SVGAGI. The CDR3 runs to 14 residues. Unmatched junction bases numbered 7, after V lost 5 bases and J lost 6 bases. The CDR3 DNA follows: TGTGCCAGCAGTCTCCGGGACAGGGCGAATGGCTACACCTTC. The encoded protein is CASSLRDRANGYTF.

This chain connects TRBV6-1 to TRBJ2-2, with D unclear. There are 14 residues in the CDR3. Trimming removed 2 bases from V and 5 bases from J, with 9 bases in between. Germline loops: CDR1 MNHNS, CDR2 SASEGT. CDR3 DNA: TGTGCCAGCAGTGAAATTTGGGCGACCGGGGAGCTGTTTTTT. Its translation is CASSEIWATGELFF.

The J gene is TRBJ1-1, the V gene TRBV5-1, with D possibly matching TRBD1 (5 bases). V dropped 0 bases and J dropped 8 bases, with 8 bases sitting between them. CDR3 length equals 12 residues. Germline V gene sequence: CDR1 SGHRS, CDR2 YFSETQ. The CDR3 DNA reads as TGCGCCAGCAGCTTGGAGGGGCGCGAAGCTTTCTTT. Translation gives CASSLEGREAFF. Combining the CDR3 with reference TRBV5-1 and TRBJ1-1 gives the whole variable domain KAGVTQTPRYLIKTRGQQVTLSCSPISGHRSVSWYQQTPGQGLQFLFEYFSETQRNKGNFPGRFSGRQFSNSRSEMNVSTLELGDSALYLCASSLEGREAFFGQGTRLTVV.